These 29 T cell receptor beta chains came from one sample sequenced in a study of identical twins. TCRdb re-analysed the 5' RACE reads in MiXCR, keeping a single row per CDR3 protein. This table has about 890,000 distinct CDR3 sequences, more than 9% appearing once. These same data were also listed under a study on yellow fever vaccine responses in identical twins.

Material for sequencing was PBMCs. Receptor source: a woman in her late teens or twenties in good health.

In the case of this clonotype: Being one base from a much bigger clone, this may be a read error. The CDR3 DNA reads as TGCGCCAGCAGAAAGGAGGACACCGGGGAGCTGTTTTTT. This codes for CASRKEDTGELFF. The chain links TRBV5-1 to TRBJ2-2; D is perhaps TRBD2 (5 bases). Germline V gene sequence: CDR1 SGHRS, CDR2 YFSETQ. V was pared by 5 bases and J by 3 bases, with 8 bases between. This CDR3 has 13 amino acids. The full variable domain, rest sourced from reference TRBV5-1 and TRBJ2-2, is KAGVTQTPRYLIKTRGQQVTLSCSPISGHRSVSWYQQTPGQGLQFLFEYFSETQRNKGNFPGRFSGRQFSNSRSEMNVSTLELGDSALYLCASRKEDTGELFFGEGSRLTVL.

This chain connects TRBV4-1 to TRBJ2-1; a possible D gene is TRBD2 (6 bases). V lost 0 bases, J lost 3 bases, and 12 bases lay in between. Germline assignment: CDR1 MGHRA and CDR2 YSYEKL. This CDR3 has 16 amino acids. CDR3 nucleotides: TGCGCCAGCAGCCAAGAGGGCGGGGCGGGCTACAATGAGCAGTTCTTC. As protein: CASSQEGGAGYNEQFF.

This clonotype was observed a handful of times. The chain joins TRBV7-6 to TRBJ2-1; D ambiguous. Germline CDR1 SGHVS, CDR2 FNYEAQ. This CDR3 is 16 amino acids long. V was pared by 2 bases and J by 0 bases, with 11 bases between. CDR3 in DNA: TGTGCCAGCAGCTTAAACCCCCAGAGCTCCTACAATGAGCAGTTCTTC. Translated: CASSLNPQSSYNEQFF.

This clonotype occurred a few times. The rearrangement uses TRBV6-1 and TRBJ2-3, with D possibly TRBD1 on 6 matching bases. Germline V gives CDR1 MNHNS, CDR2 SASEGT. The length of the CDR3 is 14 residues. Trimming pared 6 bases from V and 1 base from J, leaving 11 bases between. The CDR3 spells CASRDRSGTDTQYF. The CDR3 DNA sequence: TGTGCCAGCAGAGACAGGTCCGGCACAGATACGCAGTATTTT.

This clonotype was found a few times. The chain has TRBV28 and TRBJ2-1; 11 positions agree with TRBD2. The CDR3 spans 16 residues. The trim removed 8 bases at V and 5 bases at J, leaving 11 bases unmatched. Germline CDR1 reads MDHEN; CDR2 reads SYDVKM. DNA of the CDR3: TGTGCCAGCGGGGAATTTAGCGGGAGGGCCGACAATGAGCAGTTCTTC. Its translation: CASGEFSGRADNEQFF.

This clonotype has just a few counts. The chain employs TRBV5-6 and TRBJ2-7; 9 nucleotides match TRBD1. The CDR3 extends over 14 amino acids. Looked up from germline, CDR1 is SGHDT and CDR2 is YYEEEE. Losses at the gene ends were 3 bases for V and 3 bases for J; bases not matched to a gene: 4. The CDR3 DNA sequence: TGTGCCAGCAGCTCAGGGGACAGGGTCTACGAGCAGTACTTC. Its protein product is CASSSGDRVYEQYF.

This clonotype was observed a few times. The chain employs TRBV20-1 and TRBJ1-6, with TRBD1 matching over 8 bases. The CDR3 has 16 amino acids. The germline gives CDR1 DFQATT, CDR2 SNEGSKA (reference sequence). J gave up 7 bases and V 6 bases, and 14 bases lay outside the gene matches. CDR3 in DNA: TGCAGTGCCCCAAATATCCCCGGGACAGGAAATTCACCCCTCCACTTT. This translates into CSAPNIPGTGNSPLHF.

This chain links TRBV11-2 with TRBJ2-3; 9 nucleotides align to TRBD2. The CDR3 sequence is 16 residues long. The V gene end was trimmed by 1 base and the J gene end by 6 bases; junction bases not matched to a gene: 8. Germline values: CDR1 SGHAT, CDR2 FQNNGV. The CDR3 nucleotides are TGTGCCAGCAGCTTAGTTTTTGCGGGAGGGCCGGATACGCAGTATTTT. It translates to CASSLVFAGGPDTQYF.

This clonotype showed up just a few times. V usage is TRBV2 and J usage is TRBJ1-1; D remains unclear. Germline loops: CDR1 SNHLY, CDR2 FYNNEI. Deletions cut 3 bases from V and 8 bases from J, with 10 bases between. The CDR3 spans 12 residues. CDR3 coding DNA: TGTGCCAGCAGTGATGGACCGTTGGAAGCTTTCTTT. Its translation: CASSDGPLEAFF.

This clonotype was observed a handful of times. The chain links TRBV14 to TRBJ1-2, with TRBD1 identical over 7 bases. After removal of 4 bases from V and 4 bases from J, the junction contained 6 bases not matched to a gene. CDR1 is SGHDN and CDR2 is FVKESK in the germline V gene. The CDR3 sequence is 14 residues long. CDR3 DNA sequence: TGTGCCAGCAGCCCGGGAGGGGGCGGCTATGGCTACACCTTC. Protein sequence: CASSPGGGGYGYTF. Full variable domain (remainder filled in from reference TRBV14 and TRBJ1-2): EAGVTQFPSHSVIEKGQTVTLRCDPISGHDNLYWYRRVMGKEIKFLLHFVKESKQDESGMPNNRFLAERTGGTYSTLKVQPAELEDSGVYFCASSPGGGGYGYTFGSGTRLTVV.

This clonotype was observed a handful of times. The chain carries TRBV5-1 and TRBJ2-2; D possibly corresponds to TRBD1 (6 bases). V was cut by 4 bases and J by 6 bases, with 19 bases left in between. This CDR3 spans 16 amino acids. The germline V gene has CDR1 SGHRS and CDR2 YFSETQ. The CDR3, as DNA: TGCGCCAGCAGCCAGTCTAATCAGGGGATCCCCGGGGAGCTGTTTTTT. Translating it yields CASSQSNQGIPGELFF. Full variable domain (remainder filled in from reference TRBV5-1 and TRBJ2-2): KAGVTQTPRYLIKTRGQQVTLSCSPISGHRSVSWYQQTPGQGLQFLFEYFSETQRNKGNFPGRFSGRQFSNSRSEMNVSTLELGDSALYLCASSQSNQGIPGELFFGEGSRLTVL.

The rearrangement joins TRBV19 to TRBJ2-1; tentative D call: TRBD2 (6 bases). Germline CDR1 is LNHDA and CDR2 is SQIVND (reference sequence). The CDR3 length is 14 residues. V lost 7 bases and J lost 0, with 10 bases in between. The CDR3 nucleotides are TGTGCCAGTACCTACGGGAGCTCCTACAATGAGCAGTTCTTC. Translated: CASTYGSSYNEQFF.

This clonotype was counted a few times. The chain links TRBV27 to TRBJ2-7, with D tentatively TRBD1 or TRBD2 (5 bases each). There are 15 residues in the CDR3. Germline CDR1 is MNHEY and CDR2 is SMNVEV (reference sequence). The V gene lost 6 bases and the J gene lost 2 bases, with 17 bases spanning the gap. The DNA for the CDR3 is TGTGCCAGCAGCTCAAGGGGTGGGAGACCCTACGAGCAGTACTTC. Translation: CASSSRGGRPYEQYF.

In its sample, this clonotype was seen a few times. V and J are TRBV20-1 and TRBJ2-3, with unresolved D. This CDR3 region has 13 residues. Trimming took off 3 bases at V and 2 bases at J, with 9 bases between the two ends. Germline loops: CDR1 DFQATT, CDR2 SNEGSKA (reference sequence). The CDR3 loop reads CSASNTYTDTQYF. The CDR3 DNA reads TGCAGTGCTAGTAACACCTACACAGATACGCAGTATTTT.

Only a few counts were recorded for this clonotype. V usage is TRBV7-9 and J usage is TRBJ1-4, with D possibly being TRBD1 (5 bases). The CDR3 loop spans 15 amino acids. Germline V lookup: CDR1 SEHNR, CDR2 FQNEAQ (reference sequence). V shed 3 bases and J shed 0 bases, with 8 bases lying between them. The CDR3 spells CASSFSQATNEKLFF. CDR3 nucleotide sequence: TGTGCCAGCAGCTTCTCACAGGCAACTAATGAAAAACTGTTTTTT.

The gene calls are TRBV5-1 and TRBJ2-1; D not resolved. V was cut by 5 bases and J by 3 bases, with 12 bases left in between. CDR3 size: 14 residues. Germline V gives CDR1 SGHRS, CDR2 YFSETQ. The DNA of the CDR3 is TGCGCCAGCAGAACCCGTGAAGGCTACAATGAGCAGTTCTTC. Protein product: CASRTREGYNEQFF.

This chain joins TRBV2 and TRBJ2-3, with D maybe TRBD2 (7 bases). The CDR3 totals 15 residues. V lost 0 bases and J 4 bases, leaving 11 bases between the germline ends. Germline CDR1 reads SNHLY; CDR2 reads FYNNEI. The CDR3 region has the DNA TGTGCCAGCAGTGAAGCTGGGGGGGGCGCAGATACGCAGTATTTT. Translated: CASSEAGGGADTQYF.

There are a few counts of this clonotype. This sequence joins TRBV5-1 and TRBJ2-1, with TRBD2 matching over 13 bases. V was pared by 2 bases and J by 9 bases, with 5 bases of the junction left unmatched. The CDR3 loop spans 15 amino acids. Per the germline V gene, CDR1 is SGHRS and CDR2 is YFSETQ. The DNA for the CDR3 is TGCGCCAGCAGCTTAGGACTAGCGGGAGAGGTTGAGCAGTTCTTC. The encoded protein is CASSLGLAGEVEQFF.

This clonotype was recorded many times. V gene TRBV3-1 combines with J gene TRBJ2-2; 9 nucleotides align to TRBD2. V lost 7 bases and J lost 7; bases outside the gene matches: 7. Per the germline V gene, CDR1 is LGHDT and CDR2 is YNNKEL (reference sequence). The CDR3 is made up of 14 amino acids. The chain's CDR3 is CASTLAGLNGELFF. The CDR3 region has the DNA TGTGCCAGCACCCTAGCGGGATTGAACGGGGAGCTGTTTTTT.

This clonotype was seen a handful of times. CDR3 protein: CASSPLSGQGAWEQFF. As DNA, the CDR3 is TGTGCCAGCAGTCCATTGTCGGGACAGGGGGCATGGGAGCAGTTCTTC. The chain has TRBV28 and TRBJ2-1, with TRBD1 matching over 12 bases. V was pared by 5 bases and J by 10 bases, with 12 bases of the junction left unmatched. CDR3 size: 16 residues. Germline lookup yields CDR1 MDHEN and CDR2 SYDVKM. The whole variable domain, remainder taken from reference TRBV28 and TRBJ2-1, is DVKVTQSSRYLVKRTGEKVFLECVQDMDHENMFWYRQDPGLGLRLIYFSYDVKMKEKGDIPEGYSVSREKKERFSLILESASTNQTSMYLCASSPLSGQGAWEQFFGPGTRLTVL.

This rearrangement joins TRBV7-9 to TRBJ2-3; the D gene is possibly TRBD1 (6 bases). The germline CDR1 and CDR2 sequences are SEHNR and FQNEAQ (reference sequence). Trimming removed 2 bases at V and 6 bases at J, with 21 bases between. The CDR3 spans 17 residues. The CDR3 region is CASSLSFRGFRLDTQYF. CDR3 DNA sequence: TGTGCCAGCAGCTTAAGTTTTAGGGGGTTCCGTCTGGATACGCAGTATTTT.

This clonotype was observed at least ten times. The gene calls are TRBV12-3 or TRBV12-4 and TRBJ1-1; D is ambiguous. The CDR3 is made up of 12 amino acids. V was pared by 4 bases and J by 4 bases, with 7 bases between. CDR3 DNA: TGTGCCAGCAGTTCTGCAGGCACTGAAGCTTTCTTT. The encoded protein is CASSSAGTEAFF.

The rearrangement uses TRBV20-1 and TRBJ1-2; D gene unclear. Trimming removed 0 bases from V and 8 bases from J, with 19 bases in between. CDR1 is DFQATT and CDR2 is SNEGSKA in the germline V gene (reference sequence). The CDR3 is 15 residues long. In DNA, the CDR3 is TGCAGTGCTAGAGATCGGCTTGTACTTCTCAGGGGCTACACCTTC. Protein product: CSARDRLVLLRGYTF.

In this sample, this clonotype turned up many times. CDR3 coding DNA: TGTGCCAGCAGCGGTAGCGGGAGCTCCTACAATGAGCAGTTCTTC. Translation: CASSGSGSSYNEQFF. This rearrangement joins TRBV6-2 or TRBV6-3 to TRBJ2-1; the match to TRBD2 covers 9 bases. The junction had 3 bases not matched to a gene; V was cut back by 6 bases and J by 0 bases. Germline V gives CDR1 MNHEY, CDR2 SVGEGT. This CDR3 is 15 amino acids long.

This clonotype came up a few times. V is TRBV20-1 and J is TRBJ1-1, with D uncertain. Trimming cost V 4 bases and J 1 base, with 13 bases left between them. The CDR3 has 14 amino acids. The germline V gene has CDR1 DFQATT and CDR2 SNEGSKA (reference sequence). The chain's CDR3 is CSATNSARNTEAFF. The DNA of the CDR3 is TGCAGTGCTACAAACAGTGCGCGGAACACTGAAGCTTTCTTT.

The chain combines TRBV5-1 with TRBJ2-7, with 7 bases matching TRBD1. The CDR3 contains 13 residues. In germline, CDR1 is SGHRS, CDR2 YFSETQ. The trim removed 1 base at V and 5 bases at J, leaving 3 bases unmatched. CDR3 region: CASSLTDRDEQYF. The CDR3 nucleotides are TGCGCCAGCAGCTTGACCGACAGGGACGAGCAGTACTTC.

CDR3 sequence (DNA): TGCGCCAGCAGCCAAGATCAAGCGGGAGAGGGAAACAATGAGCAGTTCTTC. Its protein is CASSQDQAGEGNNEQFF. The chain links TRBV4-1 to TRBJ2-1; 8 nucleotides match TRBD2. CDR3 size: 17 residues. Trimming removed 0 bases from V and 5 bases from J; junction bases left unmatched: 9. The germline CDR1 and CDR2 sequences are MGHRA and YSYEKL.

The chain carries TRBV10-3 and TRBJ2-1; D is unresolved. CDR1 and CDR2 (germline): ENHRY, SYGVKD. This CDR3 contains 11 residues. The germline V and J ends were trimmed by 10 bases and 5 bases, with 9 bases remaining between them. CDR3 nucleotides: TGTGCCACGGTGGGGAACAATGAGCAGTTCTTC. Its protein is CATVGNNEQFF.

The V gene is TRBV6-5, the J gene TRBJ1-2; the match to TRBD1 covers 7 bases. The germline CDR1 and CDR2 sequences are MNHEY and SVGAGI. The junction had 13 bases not matched to a gene; V was cut back by 2 bases and J by 4 bases. This CDR3 contains 17 residues. The CDR3 loop reads CASSYADRVIPTYGYTF. The DNA of the CDR3 is TGTGCCAGCAGTTACGCCGACAGGGTAATTCCTACCTATGGCTACACCTTC.